The 19 T cell receptor beta chains below all came from one sample that was sequenced in a study of blood T cell repertoires in COVID-19. Assay used: immunoSEQ multiplex PCR; TCRdb lists only in-frame clones, some missing. The sample lists roughly 270,000 clones, approximately 78% occurring once. Sequencing used PBMCs or T cells enriched from blood (not recorded which). The receptor source for this set is a man in his forties who had been exposed to COVID-19.

The chain combines TRBV6-5 with TRBJ1-2; possible D gene TRBD1, 5 bases. V lost 8 bases and J 4 bases, leaving 11 bases between the germline ends. The germline V gene has CDR1 MNHEY and CDR2 SVGAGI. There are 12 residues in the CDR3. CDR3 region: CASRPQGYGYTF. DNA of the CDR3: TGTGCCAGCCGGCCTCAGGGCTATGGCTACACCTTC.

V is TRBV10-3 and J is TRBJ1-4; possibly TRBD1 for D (6 bases). V was clipped by 8 bases and J by 3 bases, with 7 bases between them. CDR1 ENHRY and CDR2 SYGVKD come from the germline V gene. The CDR3 is 12 amino acids. CDR3 protein: CAIGQPNEKLFF. CDR3 DNA sequence: TGTGCCATCGGACAGCCTAATGAAAAACTGTTTTTT.

This chain uses TRBV28 with TRBJ1-3; possible D gene TRBD1, 6 bases. Germline values: CDR1 MDHEN, CDR2 SYDVKM. V was trimmed by 10 bases and J by 1 base, leaving 20 bases between them. CDR3 length equals 16 residues. The CDR3 DNA sequence: TGTGCCACAGGGGTGGGGGACCGACGTTCTGGAAACACCATATATTTT. Residues: CATGVGDRRSGNTIYF.

The CDR3 DNA follows: TGTGCCAGCACCGTGATGGCCAGGGTTAAAGCTTTCTTT. It codes for CASTVMARVKAFF. V is TRBV28 and J is TRBJ1-1, with D maybe TRBD1 (5 bases). The CDR3 has 13 residues. Trimming cost V 7 bases and J 9 bases, with 18 bases left between them. Germline V CDR1 and CDR2: MDHEN, SYDVKM. Supplemented by reference TRBV28 and TRBJ1-1, the full variable domain reads DVKVTQSSRYLVKRTGEKVFLECVQDMDHENMFWYRQDPGLGLRLIYFSYDVKMKEKGDIPEGYSVSREKKERFSLILESASTNQTSMYLCASTVMARVKAFFGQGTRLTVV.

This chain uses TRBV24-1 with TRBJ2-5; 9 nucleotides agree with TRBD1. Germline V gene lookup returns CDR1 KGHDR and CDR2 SFDVKD. CDR3 length: 18 residues. V gave up 4 bases and J gave up 5 bases; unmatched junction bases: 16. The CDR3 reads CATSDIPLLGQGLETQYF. DNA of the CDR3: TGTGCCACCAGTGACATCCCCCTGCTCGGACAGGGGTTGGAGACCCAGTACTTC.

This clone was observed a handful of times. This rearrangement joins TRBV11-2 to TRBJ1-1, with 8 bases fitting TRBD1. The CDR3 has 13 residues. Losses at the gene ends were 1 base for V and 11 bases for J; bases not matched to a gene: 6. Germline CDR1 and CDR2: SGHAT and FQNNGV. The CDR3 DNA sequence: TGTGCCAGCAGCTTAGGCCTACAGGGGGTGGCTTTCTTT. This sequence encodes CASSLGLQGVAFF.

The chain combines TRBV7-9 with TRBJ1-5; the D is unclear. The CDR3 length is 16 residues. Per the germline V gene, CDR1 is SEHNR and CDR2 is FQNEAQ (reference sequence). V lost 1 base and J 1 base, leaving 11 bases between the germline ends. CDR3 bases: TGTGCCAGCAGCTTAGGTGAGGAGAGGAGCAATCAGCCCCAGCATTTT. Translated: CASSLGEERSNQPQHF. Combining the CDR3 with reference TRBV7-9 and TRBJ1-5 gives the whole variable domain DTGVSQNPRHKITKRGQNVTFRCDPISEHNRLYWYRQTLGQGPEFLTYFQNEAQLEKSRLLSDRFSAERPKGSFSTLEIQRTEQGDSAMYLCASSLGEERSNQPQHFGDGTRLSIL.

The CDR3 bases are TGTGCCAGCTCACCAACCCCGGGACTAGCGGGAATCAGAACAGATACGCAGTATTTT. Translating gives CASSPTPGLAGIRTDTQYF. The rearrangement uses TRBV18 and TRBJ2-3; TRBD2 matches 13 bases. CDR3 length: 19 residues. V shed 2 bases, J shed 3 bases, and the junction held 11 bases outside the gene matches. Germline CDR1 and CDR2: KGHSH and LQKENI.

The J gene is TRBJ1-5, the V gene TRBV21-1; TRBD1 is taken as the D call from the table, unchecked against the DNA. TRBV21-1 is a listed pseudogene. The CDR3 runs 18 residues. The DNA of the CDR3 is TGTGCCAGCAGCGGATTCATGGGGGACAGGGGTTTCAATCAGCCCCAGCATTTT. This sequence encodes CASSGFMGDRGFNQPQHF.

The J gene is TRBJ2-4, the V gene TRBV12-5, with TRBD2 matching over 8 bases. The V gene's germline CDR1 is LGHNT and CDR2 FRNRAP. This CDR3 is built from 15 residues. With 6 bases clipped from V and 8 bases from J, the junction kept 12 bases outside the gene matches. The CDR3 loop is CASGQGLGRGDIQYF. The CDR3 coding sequence is TGTGCTAGTGGACAAGGACTAGGGCGGGGGGACATTCAGTACTTC.

This clone was counted ten times or more. V gene TRBV2 combines with J gene TRBJ2-2; a weak D match, TRBD2 (6 bases). With 11 bases removed from V and 2 bases from J, the gap between germline ends came to 21 bases. This CDR3 has 16 amino acids. The germline V gene has CDR1 SNHLY and CDR2 FYNNEI. For the CDR3, the DNA is TGTGCCGGATCAATCACCGGGACTCAAAACACCGGGGAGCTGTTTTTT. Protein: CAGSITGTQNTGELFF.

This sequence joins TRBV18 and TRBJ1-1, with a weak D call TRBD1 (5 bases). V shed 2 bases and J shed 4 bases, with 17 bases lying between them. The CDR3 sequence is 16 residues long. The germline CDR1 and CDR2 sequences are KGHSH and LQKENI. The CDR3 DNA reads as TGTGCCAGCTCACCAGTCCCTCTCCGACAGCTCACTGAAGCTTTCTTT. It translates to CASSPVPLRQLTEAFF.

The chain couples TRBV29-1 to TRBJ1-5; D is unclear. The CDR3 runs to 17 residues. Germline V CDR1 and CDR2: SQVTM, ANQGSEA. The V gene lost 2 bases and the J gene lost 0 bases, with 17 bases spanning the gap. CDR3 bases: TGCAGCGTTGAACTTTCCACGAGGCGAATTAGCAATCAGCCCCAGCATTTT. This gives the protein CSVELSTRRISNQPQHF.

J is TRBJ2-7 and V is TRBV5-8; D is possibly TRBD1 (6 bases). Between the trimmed V and J ends, which lost 5 bases and 6 bases, there was a span of 18 bases. The CDR3 consists of 14 residues. The germline CDR1 and CDR2 sequences are SGHTS and YDEGEE. DNA for the CDR3: TGTGCCAGCAGAAATCAGGGGTTCGGAAGCGAGCAGTACTTC. Translated: CASRNQGFGSEQYF.

The chain carries TRBV9 and TRBJ1-2; TRBD1 agrees at 9 bases. Trimming cost V 0 bases and J 11 bases; bases outside gene matches: 5. Germline V gene lookup returns CDR1 SGDLS and CDR2 YYNGEE. The CDR3 has 13 amino acids. The CDR3 nucleotides read TGTGCCAGCAGCGTAGATCGCGGGACAGGGTACACCTTC. Its translation: CASSVDRGTGYTF.

The rearrangement links TRBV5-1 to TRBJ2-5, with D possibly TRBD2 on 5 matching bases. The ends were cut back, 7 bases at V and 3 bases at J, with 13 bases in the middle. Germline lookup yields CDR1 SGHRS and CDR2 YFSETQ. CDR3 length: 13 amino acids. The CDR3 DNA follows: TGCGCCAGCCAATTACTAGTGAAAGAGACCCAGTACTTC. It encodes CASQLLVKETQYF.

This clone was counted a single time. The rearrangement links TRBV11-3 to TRBJ2-7; D perhaps matches TRBD2 (6 bases). Trimming took off 1 base at V and 2 bases at J, with 9 bases between the two ends. The germline gives CDR1 SGHNT, CDR2 YENEEA. There are 14 residues in the CDR3. The CDR3 DNA sequence: TGTGCCAGCAGCTTAGCGGGGGTCACCTACGAGCAGTACTTC. Translation: CASSLAGVTYEQYF.

The genes are TRBV27 and TRBJ1-6; 9 bases agree with TRBD1. The CDR3 is 20 amino acids. The V gene's germline CDR1 is MNHEY and CDR2 SMNVEV (reference sequence). V shed 6 bases, J shed 5 bases, and the junction held 20 bases outside the gene matches. CDR3 bases: TGTGCCAGCAGCCGTTATAGCGGGACAGGGACCCTCGGAAATAATTCACCCCTCCACTTT. Its translation: CASSRYSGTGTLGNNSPLHF.

V is TRBV30 and J is TRBJ1-3; D perhaps matches TRBD1 (6 bases). This CDR3 has 15 amino acids. V lost 3 bases, J lost 0 bases, and 12 bases lay in between. Germline loops: CDR1 GTSNPN, CDR2 SVGIG (reference sequence). In DNA form, the CDR3 reads TGTGCCTGGAGGGACAGCAGCTCCTCTGGAAACACCATATATTTT. Residues: CAWRDSSSSGNTIYF.